The entry below gives a single T cell receptor beta chain sequence along with its context. V lost 3 bases to trimming and J lost 2 bases, with 18 bases between them. The CDR3 is 17 residues long. These data belong to a study of Graves' ophthalmopathy and Graves' hyperthyroidism. TCR beta CDR3 amplification used RNA transcripts. First-round RT-PCR used HTBI primers; second-round multiplex PCR followed. MiXCR, applied by TCRdb to the multiplex PCR reads, yields one record per CDR3 protein. The table records a few hundred thousand distinct CDR3 sequences, under 40% of them present only once. Sequenced input: peripheral blood or thyroid tissue (not recorded which). V usage is TRBV12-3 or TRBV12-4 and J usage is TRBJ2-3; no reliable D call. This TCR derives from an adult man with Graves' hyperthyroidism. The CDR3 here is CASSLRFGGADTDTQYF. Here the CDR3 DNA reads TGTGCCAGCAGTTTGCGGTTCGGCGGAGCTGACACAGATACGCAGTATTTT.